This TCR beta chain was sequenced for a study of blood T cell repertoires in COVID-19. Background on the study: The United States, Italy and Spain were the sources of the acute and convalescent COVID-19 samples. PBMCs, B-cell-depleted T cells, or T cells were the source of the cDNA or gDNA that made up the material.

Per the original methods: Estimation of nucleated cell counts relied on the amplification of reference gene primers. TCRdb's copy holds only in-frame clones and misses some; the assay was immunoSEQ multiplex PCR. V, J and clone size were drawn from that table, and D and trimming were deduced from the DNA. The sample contains tens of thousands of clones, more than 80% of which appear only once. The V and J ends lost 5 bases and 0 bases respectively, with 17 bases between them. The CDR3 spans 17 residues. Germline V gene lookup returns CDR1 SGHRS and CDR2 YFSETQ. This sequence was found in a human donor with active COVID-19. The donor label of this sample is uncertain. The V and J genes are TRBV5-1 and TRBJ2-2; D is perhaps TRBD1 (7 bases). The sample consisted of peripheral blood. CDR3 nucleotide sequence: TGCGCCAGCAGTTTGACGGCGGGACAGCCGAACACCGGGGAGCTGTTTTTT. The encoded protein is CASSLTAGQPNTGELFF.